This entry features one TCR beta chain sequence. J gave up 4 bases and V 3 bases, and 4 bases lay outside the gene matches. Germline CDR1 is LNHDA and CDR2 is SQIVND (reference sequence). The CDR3 length is 15 residues. The data derive from a study of control samples from healthy donors and cancer patients. Assay: immunoSEQ multiplex PCR; the TCRdb copy retains only in-frame clones and omits some. The top ten hold under 40% of the sample, which has tens of thousands of clones, 70% to 85% seen once. The sequence derives from a man between 65 and 85 years old with lung cancer. The gene calls are TRBV19 and TRBJ2-3, with TRBD2 identical over 10 bases. The sequencing sample was made of PBMCs. Here the CDR3 reads CASSMVLAGPDTQYF. CDR3 bases: TGTGCCAGTAGTATGGTACTAGCGGGGCCAGATACGCAGTATTTT.